Listed here are 13 T cell receptor beta chains from one sample, sequenced in a study of T cells in localized non-small cell lung cancer. Profiled with immunoSEQ multiplex PCR; TCRdb holds only in-frame clones, not every one. Of about 40,000 clones listed, 81% are singletons. Sequencing was performed on peripheral blood mononuclear cells, taken before any cancer treatment. The receptors here all came from a male donor at least 60 years old with stage II lung adenocarcinoma.

Turning to this clone: The same CDR3 is also encoded by other DNA sequences in this sample. The chain is built from TRBV10-3 and TRBJ1-5; D is undetermined. CDR1 is ENHRY and CDR2 is SYGVKD in the germline V gene. Deletions cut 0 bases from V and 4 bases from J, with 7 bases between. This CDR3 region has 14 residues. CDR3 in DNA: TGTGCCATCAGTGAGTCTGCAGGAAATCAGCCCCAGCATTTT. Residues: CAISESAGNQPQHF.

This clone was detected a few times. The rearrangement uses TRBV7-6 and TRBJ2-1; D not certain. V was clipped by 1 base and J by 7 bases, with 14 bases between them. Germline loops: CDR1 SGHVS, CDR2 FNYEAQ. The CDR3 runs 15 residues. Written as DNA, the CDR3 is TGTGCCAGCAGCTTAGGGGTGGCAGGTATTAATGAGCAGTTCTTC. This translates into CASSLGVAGINEQFF.

This sequence joins TRBV6-1 and TRBJ1-2; D unclear. V was pared by 4 bases and J by 2 bases, with 8 bases between. Germline V gives CDR1 MNHNS, CDR2 SASEGT. The CDR3 is made up of 13 amino acids. Here the CDR3 DNA reads TGTGCCAGCAGTGGGGTGGGGAACTATGGCTACACCTTC. It yields the protein CASSGVGNYGYTF.

The CDR3 DNA is TGTGCCAGCAGTTACAGGGATTCCGGCTATGGCTACACCTTC. Translation: CASSYRDSGYGYTF. The chain is built from TRBV6-5 and TRBJ1-2; D is unclear. The germline CDR1 and CDR2 sequences are MNHEY and SVGAGI. The V and J ends lost 2 bases and 4 bases respectively, with 11 bases between them. CDR3 length: 14 residues.

The chain couples TRBV18 to TRBJ1-4, with 7 bases aligning to TRBD1. The CDR3 covers 15 residues. V lost 5 bases, J lost 0 bases, and 3 bases stayed unmatched. Germline V CDR1 and CDR2: KGHSH, LQKENI. The CDR3 region is CASSAGTATNEKLFF. CDR3 sequence (DNA): TGTGCCAGCTCAGCTGGGACAGCAACTAATGAAAAACTGTTTTTT.

This chain uses TRBV13 with TRBJ1-2; 10 bases align to TRBD1. Trimming removed 4 bases from V and 7 bases from J; junction bases left unmatched: 6. CDR1 and CDR2 from the germline V gene are PRHDT and FYEKMQ (reference sequence). The CDR3 spans 14 residues. The CDR3 region is CASSSRQGARGYTF. The CDR3 DNA sequence: TGTGCCAGCAGCTCCCGACAGGGGGCGCGTGGCTACACCTTC.

This clone was counted once. The chain is built from TRBV4-1 and TRBJ2-5; 15 bases map to TRBD2. Germline CDR1 MGHRA, CDR2 YSYEKL. The trim removed 4 bases at V and 4 bases at J, leaving 7 bases unmatched. This CDR3 region has 17 residues. The CDR3 loop is CASSPGWTSGRGETQYF. DNA for the CDR3: TGCGCCAGCAGCCCGGGATGGACTAGCGGGAGGGGAGAGACCCAGTACTTC.

This clone came up a few times. The chain links TRBV27 to TRBJ1-1; D is ambiguous. Germline V CDR1 and CDR2: MNHEY, SMNVEV (reference sequence). The CDR3 is 14 residues long. V lost 2 bases to trimming and J lost 1 base, with 8 bases between them. CDR3 residues: CASSLIRANTEAFF. The CDR3 region has the DNA TGTGCCAGCAGTTTAATTAGAGCGAACACTGAAGCTTTCTTT.

This chain links TRBV11-2 with TRBJ2-7, with TRBD1 identical over 8 bases. The CDR3 totals 13 residues. Germline loops: CDR1 SGHAT, CDR2 FQNNGV. The trim removed 5 bases at V and 5 bases at J, leaving 5 bases unmatched. The DNA of the CDR3 is TGTGCCAGCAGCGCTGGACAGGGAAACGAGCAGTACTTC. As protein: CASSAGQGNEQYF.

This chain connects TRBV6-5 to TRBJ1-3; the match to TRBD1 covers 7 bases. Germline assignment: CDR1 MNHEY and CDR2 SVGAGI. V trimming: 7 bases; J trimming: 4 bases; junction bases outside the gene matches: 4. This CDR3 comprises 13 residues. This chain's CDR3 is CASTMTGGNTIYF. The CDR3 DNA is TGTGCCAGCACCATGACAGGGGGAAACACCATATATTTT.

The chain couples TRBV5-1 to TRBJ1-5; 7 nucleotides agree with TRBD1. From germline, CDR1 is SGHRS and CDR2 YFSETQ. The V and J ends lost 2 bases and 0 bases, in that order; junction bases with no gene match: 2. This CDR3 has 15 amino acids. For the CDR3, the DNA is TGCGCCAGCAGCTTAGGGACAGTTAGCAATCAGCCCCAGCATTTT. Translated: CASSLGTVSNQPQHF.

This clone occurred a few times. The chain has TRBV6-5 and TRBJ1-2, with D tentatively TRBD1 (5 bases). Trimming pared 8 bases from V and 3 bases from J, leaving 13 bases between. The CDR3 length is 13 residues. Germline V CDR1 and CDR2: MNHEY, SVGAGI. The CDR3 spells CASRPRGDYGYTF. Written as DNA, the CDR3 is TGTGCCAGCCGACCAAGAGGGGACTATGGCTACACCTTC.

This chain uses TRBV10-3 with TRBJ1-1, with TRBD1 as a possible D gene (6 bases). CDR1 and CDR2 from the germline V gene are ENHRY and SYGVKD. This CDR3 spans 16 amino acids. Trimming took off 3 bases at V and 6 bases at J, with 20 bases between the two ends. DNA for the CDR3: TGTGCCATCAGTGACCTCCGGTTCGGGGGCGCCCCTGAAGCTTTCTTT. It codes for CAISDLRFGGAPEAFF.